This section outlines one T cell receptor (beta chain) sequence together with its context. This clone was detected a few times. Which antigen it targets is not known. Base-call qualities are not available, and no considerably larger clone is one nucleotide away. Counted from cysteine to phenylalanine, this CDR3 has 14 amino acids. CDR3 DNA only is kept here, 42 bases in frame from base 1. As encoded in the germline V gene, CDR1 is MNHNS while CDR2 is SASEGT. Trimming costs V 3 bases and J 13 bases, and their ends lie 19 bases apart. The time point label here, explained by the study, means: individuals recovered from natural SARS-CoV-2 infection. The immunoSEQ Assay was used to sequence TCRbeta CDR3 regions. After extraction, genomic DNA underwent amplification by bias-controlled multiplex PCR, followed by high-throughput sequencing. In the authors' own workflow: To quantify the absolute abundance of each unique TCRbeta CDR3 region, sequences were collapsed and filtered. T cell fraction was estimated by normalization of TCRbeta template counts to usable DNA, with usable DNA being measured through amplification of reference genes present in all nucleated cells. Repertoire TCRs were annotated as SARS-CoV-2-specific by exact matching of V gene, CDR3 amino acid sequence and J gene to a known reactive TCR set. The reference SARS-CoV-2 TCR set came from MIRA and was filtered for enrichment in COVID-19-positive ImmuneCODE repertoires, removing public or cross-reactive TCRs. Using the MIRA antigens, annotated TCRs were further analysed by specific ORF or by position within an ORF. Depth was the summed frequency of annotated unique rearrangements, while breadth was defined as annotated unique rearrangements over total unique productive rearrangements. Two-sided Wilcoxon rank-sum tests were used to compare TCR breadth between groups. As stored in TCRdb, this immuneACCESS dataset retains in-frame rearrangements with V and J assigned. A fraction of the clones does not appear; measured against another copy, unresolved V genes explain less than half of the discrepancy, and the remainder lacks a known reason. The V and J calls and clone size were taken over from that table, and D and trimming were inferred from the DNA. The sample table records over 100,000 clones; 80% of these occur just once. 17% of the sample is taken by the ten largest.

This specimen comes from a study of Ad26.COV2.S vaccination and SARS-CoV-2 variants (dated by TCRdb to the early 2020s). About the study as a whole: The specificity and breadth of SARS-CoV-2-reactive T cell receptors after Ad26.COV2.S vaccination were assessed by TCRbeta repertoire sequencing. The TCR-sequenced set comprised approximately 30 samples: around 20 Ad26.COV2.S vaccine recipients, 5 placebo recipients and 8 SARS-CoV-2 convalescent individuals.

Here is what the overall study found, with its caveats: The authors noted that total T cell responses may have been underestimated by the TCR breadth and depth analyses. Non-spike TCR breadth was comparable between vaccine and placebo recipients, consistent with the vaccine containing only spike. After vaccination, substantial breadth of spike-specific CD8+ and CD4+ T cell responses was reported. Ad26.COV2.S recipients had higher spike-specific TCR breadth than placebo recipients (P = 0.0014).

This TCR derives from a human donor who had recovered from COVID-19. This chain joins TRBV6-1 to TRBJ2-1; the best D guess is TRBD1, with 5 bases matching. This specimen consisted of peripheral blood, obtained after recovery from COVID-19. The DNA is TGTGCCAGCAGTGACGGTGGGGCAGGGATGACTCAGTTCTTC. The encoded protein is CASSDGGAGMTQFF.